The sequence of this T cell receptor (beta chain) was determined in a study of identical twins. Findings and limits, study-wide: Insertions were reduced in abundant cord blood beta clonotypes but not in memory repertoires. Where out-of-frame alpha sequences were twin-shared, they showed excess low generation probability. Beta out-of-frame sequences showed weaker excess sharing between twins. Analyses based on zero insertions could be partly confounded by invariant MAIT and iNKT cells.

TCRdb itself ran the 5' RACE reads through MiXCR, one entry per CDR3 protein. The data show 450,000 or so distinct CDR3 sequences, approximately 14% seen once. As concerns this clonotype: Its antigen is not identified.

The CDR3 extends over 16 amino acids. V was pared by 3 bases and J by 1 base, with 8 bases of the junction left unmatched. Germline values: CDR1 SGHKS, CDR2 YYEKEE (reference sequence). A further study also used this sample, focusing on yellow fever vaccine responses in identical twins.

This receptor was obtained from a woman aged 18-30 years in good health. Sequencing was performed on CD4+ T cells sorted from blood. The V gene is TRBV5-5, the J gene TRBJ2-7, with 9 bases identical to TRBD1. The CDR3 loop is CASSSKTGTGSYEQYF. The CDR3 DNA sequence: TGTGCCAGCAGCTCAAAAACCGGGACAGGGTCCTACGAGCAGTACTTC. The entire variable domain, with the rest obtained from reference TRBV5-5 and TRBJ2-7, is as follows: DAGVTQSPTHLIKTRGQQVTLRCSPISGHKSVSWYQQVLGQGPQFIFQYYEKEERGRGNFPDRFSARQFPNYSSELNVNALLLGDSALYLCASSSKTGTGSYEQYFGPGTRLTVT.